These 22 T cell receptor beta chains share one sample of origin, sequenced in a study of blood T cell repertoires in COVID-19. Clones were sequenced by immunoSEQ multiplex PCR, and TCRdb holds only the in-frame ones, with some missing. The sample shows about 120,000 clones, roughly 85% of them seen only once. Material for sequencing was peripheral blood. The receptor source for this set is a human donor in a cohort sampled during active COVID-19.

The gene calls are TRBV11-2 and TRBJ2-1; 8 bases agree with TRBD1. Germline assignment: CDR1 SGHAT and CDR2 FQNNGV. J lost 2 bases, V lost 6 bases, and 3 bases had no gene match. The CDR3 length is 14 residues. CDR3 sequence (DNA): TGTGCCAGCAGAGGACAGGGTGCCTACAATGAGCAGTTCTTC. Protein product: CASRGQGAYNEQFF.

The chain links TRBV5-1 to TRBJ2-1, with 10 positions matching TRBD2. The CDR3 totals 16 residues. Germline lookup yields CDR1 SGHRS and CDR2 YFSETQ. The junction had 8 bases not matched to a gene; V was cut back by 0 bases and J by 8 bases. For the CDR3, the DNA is TGCGCCAGCAGCTTGGCCCTTACTAGCGGGGTCGATGAGCAGTTCTTC. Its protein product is CASSLALTSGVDEQFF.

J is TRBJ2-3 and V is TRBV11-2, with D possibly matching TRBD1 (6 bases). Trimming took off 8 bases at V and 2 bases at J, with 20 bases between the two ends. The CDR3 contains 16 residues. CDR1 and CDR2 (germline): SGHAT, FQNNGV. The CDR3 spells CASSPIGTQDTDTQYF. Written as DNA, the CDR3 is TGTGCCAGCTCCCCCATCGGGACACAGGACACAGATACGCAGTATTTT.

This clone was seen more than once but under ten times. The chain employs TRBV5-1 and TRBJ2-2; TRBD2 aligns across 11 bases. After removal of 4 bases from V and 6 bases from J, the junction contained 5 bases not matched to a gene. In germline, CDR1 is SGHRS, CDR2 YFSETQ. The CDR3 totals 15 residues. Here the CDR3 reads CASSPGLAVAGELFF. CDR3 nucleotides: TGCGCCAGCAGCCCGGGACTAGCGGTCGCCGGGGAGCTGTTTTTT.

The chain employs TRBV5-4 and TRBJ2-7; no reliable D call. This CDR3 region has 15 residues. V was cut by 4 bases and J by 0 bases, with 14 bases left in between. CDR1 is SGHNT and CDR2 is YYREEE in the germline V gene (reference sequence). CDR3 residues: CASSPGYETSYEQYF. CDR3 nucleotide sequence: TGTGCCAGCAGCCCCGGGTACGAAACCTCCTACGAGCAGTACTTC.

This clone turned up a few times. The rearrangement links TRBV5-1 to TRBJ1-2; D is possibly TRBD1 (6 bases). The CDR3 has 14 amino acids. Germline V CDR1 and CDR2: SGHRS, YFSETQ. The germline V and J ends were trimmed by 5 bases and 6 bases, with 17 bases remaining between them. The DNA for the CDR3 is TGCGCCAGCAGTTCCGTCCAGGGGTTTGATGGCTACACCTTC. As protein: CASSSVQGFDGYTF. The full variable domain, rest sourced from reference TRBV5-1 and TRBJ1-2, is KAGVTQTPRYLIKTRGQQVTLSCSPISGHRSVSWYQQTPGQGLQFLFEYFSETQRNKGNFPGRFSGRQFSNSRSEMNVSTLELGDSALYLCASSSVQGFDGYTFGSGTRLTVV.

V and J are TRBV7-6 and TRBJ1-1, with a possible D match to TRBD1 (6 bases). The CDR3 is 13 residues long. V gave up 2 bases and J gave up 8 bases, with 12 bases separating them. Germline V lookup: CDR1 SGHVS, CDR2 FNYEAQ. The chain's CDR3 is CASSLRDTGEAFF. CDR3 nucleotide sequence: TGTGCCAGCAGCTTAAGGGACACGGGCGAAGCTTTCTTT. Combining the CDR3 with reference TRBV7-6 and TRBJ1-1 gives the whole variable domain GAGVSQSPRYKVTKRGQDVALRCDPISGHVSLYWYRQALGQGPEFLTYFNYEAQQDKSGLPNDRFSAERPEGSISTLTIQRTEQRDSAMYRCASSLRDTGEAFFGQGTRLTVV.

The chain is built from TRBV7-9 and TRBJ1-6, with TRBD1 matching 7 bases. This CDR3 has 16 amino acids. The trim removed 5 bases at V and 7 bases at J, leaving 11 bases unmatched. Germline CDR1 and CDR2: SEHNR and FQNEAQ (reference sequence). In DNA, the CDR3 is TGTGCCAGCAGCATTCACCGGGACAGCCCAAATTCACCCCTCCACTTT. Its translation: CASSIHRDSPNSPLHF.

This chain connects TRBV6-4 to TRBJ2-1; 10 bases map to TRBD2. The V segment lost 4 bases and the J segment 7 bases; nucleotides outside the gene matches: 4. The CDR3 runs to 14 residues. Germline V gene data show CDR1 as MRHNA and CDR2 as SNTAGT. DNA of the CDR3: TGTGCCAGCAGTGTAGCGGGGGGTGGGAATGAGCAGTTCTTC. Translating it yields CASSVAGGGNEQFF.

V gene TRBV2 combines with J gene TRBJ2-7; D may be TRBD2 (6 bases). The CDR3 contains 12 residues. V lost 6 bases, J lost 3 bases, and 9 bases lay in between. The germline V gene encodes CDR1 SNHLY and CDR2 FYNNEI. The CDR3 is CASRGTFYEQYF. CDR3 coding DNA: TGTGCCAGCAGGGGGACTTTCTACGAGCAGTACTTC. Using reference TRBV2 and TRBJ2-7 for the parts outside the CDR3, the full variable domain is EPEVTQTPSHQVTQMGQEVILRCVPISNHLYFYWYRQILGQKVEFLVSFYNNEISEKSEIFDDQFSVERPDGSNFTLKIRSTKLEDSAMYFCASRGTFYEQYFGPGTRLTVT.

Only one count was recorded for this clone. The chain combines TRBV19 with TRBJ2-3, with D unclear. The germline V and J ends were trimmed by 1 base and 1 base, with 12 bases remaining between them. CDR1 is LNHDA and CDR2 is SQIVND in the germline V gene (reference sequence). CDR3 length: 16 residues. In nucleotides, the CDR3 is TGTGCCAGTAGTATAGGTAGCAGTCCTGGCACAGATACGCAGTATTTT. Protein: CASSIGSSPGTDTQYF.

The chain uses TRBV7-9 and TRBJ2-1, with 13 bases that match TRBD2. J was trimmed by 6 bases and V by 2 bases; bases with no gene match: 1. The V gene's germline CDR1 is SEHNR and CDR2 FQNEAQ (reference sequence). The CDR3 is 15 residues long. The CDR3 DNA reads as TGTGCCAGCAGCTTAAGACTAGCGGGGGGCAATGAGCAGTTCTTC. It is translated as CASSLRLAGGNEQFF.

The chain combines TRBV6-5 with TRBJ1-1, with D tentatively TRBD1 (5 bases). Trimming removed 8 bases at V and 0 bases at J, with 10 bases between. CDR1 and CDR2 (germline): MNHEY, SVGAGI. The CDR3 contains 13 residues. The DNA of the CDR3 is TGTGCCAGCCAGTGGGGGGTGAACACTGAAGCTTTCTTT. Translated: CASQWGVNTEAFF.

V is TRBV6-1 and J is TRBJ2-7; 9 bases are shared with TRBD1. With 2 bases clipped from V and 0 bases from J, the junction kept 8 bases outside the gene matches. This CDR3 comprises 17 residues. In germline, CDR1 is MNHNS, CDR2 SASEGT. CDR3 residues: CASSESLQGANSYEQYF. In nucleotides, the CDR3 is TGTGCCAGCAGTGAAAGCCTACAGGGGGCAAACTCCTACGAGCAGTACTTC.

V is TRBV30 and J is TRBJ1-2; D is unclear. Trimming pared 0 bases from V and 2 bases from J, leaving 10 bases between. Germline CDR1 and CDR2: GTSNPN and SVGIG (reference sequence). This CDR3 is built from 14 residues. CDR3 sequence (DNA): TGTGCCTGGAGTGTAGGCCGGAGAAACTATGGCTACACCTTC. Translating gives CAWSVGRRNYGYTF.

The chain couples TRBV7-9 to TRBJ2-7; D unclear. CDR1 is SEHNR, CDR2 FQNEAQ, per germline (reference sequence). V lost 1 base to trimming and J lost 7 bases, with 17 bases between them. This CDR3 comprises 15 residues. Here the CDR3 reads CASSLEWATLTEQYF. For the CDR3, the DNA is TGTGCCAGCAGCTTAGAATGGGCGACGTTAACGGAGCAGTACTTC.

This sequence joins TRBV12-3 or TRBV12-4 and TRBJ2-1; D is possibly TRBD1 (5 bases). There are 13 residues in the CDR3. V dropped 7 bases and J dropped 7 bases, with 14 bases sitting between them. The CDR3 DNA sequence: TGTGCCAGCACCTGGACATTATCAAATGAGCAGTTCTTC. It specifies CASTWTLSNEQFF.

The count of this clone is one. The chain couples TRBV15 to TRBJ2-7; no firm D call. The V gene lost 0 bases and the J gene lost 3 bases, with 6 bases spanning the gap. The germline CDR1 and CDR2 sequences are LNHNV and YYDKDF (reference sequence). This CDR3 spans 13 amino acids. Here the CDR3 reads CATSRDGFYEQYF. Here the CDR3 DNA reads TGTGCCACCAGCAGAGATGGCTTCTACGAGCAGTACTTC. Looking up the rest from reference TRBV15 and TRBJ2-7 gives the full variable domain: DAMVIQNPRYQVTQFGKPVTLSCSQTLNHNVMYWYQQKSSQAPKLLFHYYDKDFNNEADTPDNFQSRRPNTSFCFLDIRSPGLGDTAMYLCATSRDGFYEQYFGPGTRLTVT.

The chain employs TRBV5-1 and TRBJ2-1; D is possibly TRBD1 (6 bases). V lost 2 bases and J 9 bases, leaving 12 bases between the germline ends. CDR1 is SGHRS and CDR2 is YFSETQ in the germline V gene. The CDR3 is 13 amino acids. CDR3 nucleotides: TGCGCCAGCAGCTTTGGGGGCCGAAGTGAGCAGTTCTTC. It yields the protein CASSFGGRSEQFF.

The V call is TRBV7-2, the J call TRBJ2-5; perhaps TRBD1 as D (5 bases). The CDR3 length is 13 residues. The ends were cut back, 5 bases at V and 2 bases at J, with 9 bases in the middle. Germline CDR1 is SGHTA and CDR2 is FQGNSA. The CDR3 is CASSIQGQETQYF. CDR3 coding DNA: TGTGCCAGCAGCATTCAGGGTCAAGAGACCCAGTACTTC.

The CDR3 protein is CASSYSVGAGGKLFF. The CDR3 bases are TGTGCCAGCAGTTACTCAGTAGGGGCCGGGGGAAAACTGTTTTTT. The chain joins TRBV6-5 to TRBJ1-4; D may be TRBD1 (5 bases). This CDR3 comprises 15 residues. Trimming took 0 bases from V and 10 from J, leaving 15 bases between them. Germline lookup yields CDR1 MNHEY and CDR2 SVGAGI.

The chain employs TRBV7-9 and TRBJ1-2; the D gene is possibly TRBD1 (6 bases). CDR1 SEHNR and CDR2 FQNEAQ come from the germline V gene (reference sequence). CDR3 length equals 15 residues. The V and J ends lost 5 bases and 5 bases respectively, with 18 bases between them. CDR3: CASSLPAGQPYGYTF. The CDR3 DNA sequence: TGTGCCAGCAGCCTACCCGCTGGACAGCCGTATGGCTACACCTTC.